This T cell receptor (beta chain) was sequenced during a study of blood T cell repertoires in COVID-19. Study information: Collection of acute and convalescent COVID-19 samples took place in the United States, Italy and Spain. PBMCs, B-cell-depleted T cells, or T cells were the source of the cDNA or gDNA that made up the material.

Per the germline V gene, CDR1 is SGHNT and CDR2 is YYREEE (reference sequence). V lost 4 bases and J lost 5; bases outside the gene matches: 5. The CDR3 is 14 amino acids. Per the original data handling: Amplification from reference gene primers served as the basis for estimated nucleated cell counts. Data came from immunoSEQ multiplex PCR; TCRdb stores just in-frame clones and leaves some out. The D gene and trimming were derived from the DNA, and the V and J assignments and clone size from that table. The sample yields 60,000 to 75,000 clones, roughly nine tenths seen once. The sequenced material came from peripheral blood. The V gene is TRBV5-4, the J gene TRBJ1-2, with 10 bases that match TRBD1. The TCR comes from a woman aged 80 or older with acute or convalescent COVID-19. This CDR3 is CASSQPGQGYGYTF. The CDR3 DNA reads as TGTGCCAGCAGCCAACCGGGACAGGGGTATGGCTACACCTTC.